The T cell receptor (beta chain) described here comes from a study of T-cell memory formation after mild COVID-19. The wider study: Largely donor-specific sequence clusters came from a couple of donors. The study's findings and limits: Later expanders leaned CD4+, whereas day 15 to 85 contracting clones were balanced CD4/CD8. Certain responding clones were present in pre-infection memory, suggesting participation of cross-reactive memory.

A few counts support this clonotype. As yet, its antigen is unknown. This CDR3 has 14 residues. V shed 6 bases, J shed 5 bases, and the junction held 8 bases outside the gene matches. CDR1 MNHEY and CDR2 SMNVEV come from the germline V gene (reference sequence). Amplification by 5'RACE using constant-segment primers produced TCR alpha and TCR beta cDNA libraries that carried sample barcodes and UMIs. TCRdb reprocessed the 5' RACE reads via MiXCR and lists one record per CDR3 protein. Among fewer than 350,000 distinct CDR3 sequences listed, 8.2% were seen once. The sample comprised PBMCs or a T cell subset sorted from them (not recorded which). V gene TRBV27 combines with J gene TRBJ1-1; 8 bases align to TRBD1. This receptor was obtained from a man aged 18 to 35 who had mild COVID-19 (a few samples of this study predate the infection). Cell type and time point are not known. The DNA for the CDR3 is TGTGCCAGCAGAGAGGCGGACAGGGTAACTGAAGCTTTCTTT. Translating it yields CASREADRVTEAFF.